The following is a T cell receptor (beta chain) sequence with its context. Its antigen is not yet known. No base-level quality is on record; no much larger clone is a single base apart. CDR1 MNHEY and CDR2 SVGAGI are derived from the germline V gene. Its CDR3 holds 14 amino acids, cysteine through phenylalanine. The retained sequence is limited to the CDR3, 42 bases, with the frame set at the first base. Trimming costs V 10 bases and J 5 bases, and their ends lie 20 bases apart. The protocol used for the library was the immunoSEQ multiplex PCR assay. TCRdb took over this immuneACCESS table, retaining in-frame rearrangements with V and J assigned. Such tables are incomplete; in checked studies, under half of the missing clones stem from an unresolved V gene, and the remainder is unexplained. The sample records over 25,000 clones, roughly 86% of which are singletons. The ten largest clones capture around 1% of the sample.

These data come from a study of T cells in narcolepsy (dated by TCRdb to 2016 to 2018). For context, the study as a whole: Patients with narcolepsy type 1 or type 2 (NT1, NT2) were enrolled in the study together with healthy control donors. The study sought autoreactive T cells targeting hypocretin neuron self-antigens (hypocretin, TRIB2) in narcolepsy patients, using TCR Vbeta sequencing to track clonotypes in blood and CSF.

Here is what the overall study found, with its caveats: HCRT-specific and TRIB2-specific autoreactive clonotypes were highlighted in plots that compared CD4+ T cell clonotypes in CSF versus blood from the same patient. Autoreactive clonotypes were reported to be detected serially in the blood of the same patients and of different patients, but not in the blood of healthy controls. No sequences matching autoreactive T cell clones were present in some of the blood memory CD4+ repertoires from patients and controls. Numbers of sequenced blood memory CD4+ clonotypes were comparable, averaging about 40,000 in patients and 30,000 to 35,000 in controls.

For TCR Vbeta sequencing, memory CD4+ T cells were sorted ex vivo from the peripheral blood of both healthy controls and narcolepsy patients. Input material: memory (CD45RA-) CD4+ T cells from blood. The cell subset or site label on this specimen signifies: memory T cells sorted ex vivo from peripheral blood. The clonotype originates from a human donor in good health. Recombination linked TRBV6-5 to TRBJ1-1, and perhaps TRBD1 as D gene, on 6 matching bases. The CDR3 region: CATLTEGGRTEAFF. The base sequence is TGTGCCACTTTGACCGAGGGGGGGCGTACTGAAGCTTTCTTT.